This T cell receptor beta chain was recorded in a study of radiotherapy plus CTLA-4 blockade in lung cancer. The wider study: Patients showed objective responses in 15% to 20% of cases and disease control in under 35%.

Overall study results and limits: Blood TCR clones of tumor origin expanded after radiotherapy plus ipilimumab. Reportedly, early blood T cell clone dynamics best predicted response, with interferon-beta.

The CDR3 extends over 15 amino acids. Germline CDR1 SNHLY, CDR2 FYNNEI. V lost 6 bases to trimming and J lost 5 bases, with 16 bases between them. A few counts support this clone. Its antigen is unknown. This table comes from immunoSEQ multiplex PCR, and its TCRdb copy is limited to in-frame clones, with some not included. This sample carries tens of thousands of clones, approximately 76% of them seen once, and the ten largest clones take about 3%. Chemo-refractory metastatic non-small-cell lung cancer patients received focal radiation with ipilimumab CTLA-4 blockade. Source: peripheral blood, taken from a patient treated with radiotherapy plus ipilimumab. This clonotype was obtained from a human donor with non-small cell lung cancer who had a complete response to radiotherapy plus ipilimumab. This chain connects TRBV2 to TRBJ1-4, with a weak D call TRBD1 (6 bases). The CDR3 reads CASRRGGGLNEKLFF. The CDR3 nucleotides read TGTGCCAGCAGGCGAGGGGGGGGACTGAATGAAAAACTGTTTTTT.